This record covers a single TCR beta chain. Its cognate antigen is unknown. This entry comes from a study of T cell responses to AZD1222 COVID-19 vaccine. Whole-study results and caveats: Epitopes outside B.1.351 and B.1.1.7 mutated regions reportedly drew nearly half of spike TCRs. The donors showed a predominance of white British ancestry and of females, with possible underestimation of clonal diversity.

Per germline, CDR1 SGHVS and CDR2 FNYEAQ. Germline trimming cut 5 bases from V and 5 bases from J; bases unmatched to any gene: 9. This CDR3 contains 16 residues. The assay was immunoSEQ multiplex PCR, and TCRdb's table has in-frame clones only and misses some. The table includes 150,000 to 200,000 clones, roughly nine tenths detected once. The chain is built from TRBV7-6 and TRBJ2-2; 9 nucleotides agree with TRBD1. This material consisted of peripheral blood, taken on day 0 of MenACWY control vaccination. The receptor was isolated from an adult in good health. This CDR3 is CASSPLQGARTGELFF. The CDR3 DNA sequence: TGTGCCAGCAGCCCCTTACAGGGGGCGCGGACCGGGGAGCTGTTTTTT. Variable domain in full (rest from reference TRBV7-6 and TRBJ2-2): GAGVSQSPRYKVTKRGQDVALRCDPISGHVSLYWYRQALGQGPEFLTYFNYEAQQDKSGLPNDRFSAERPEGSISTLTIQRTEQRDSAMYRCASSPLQGARTGELFFGEGSRLTVL.